Detailed here is one T cell receptor beta chain. This clonotype was counted many times. The target of this receptor is not known. Per-base quality was not reported, and no clone a single base away is much larger than it. This sample stems from a study of T cell repertoires in cytomegalovirus infection (dated by TCRdb to about 2019). Regarding the complete study: Because public TCR beta signatures pointed to carriage of CMV infection together with the matching HLA type, the HLA type of each donor mattered for the analysis.

Paper-wide results and their limitations: The ex vivo response was dominated by HLA-C-restricted CMV-specific TCR beta clonotypes, and the single most frequent clonotype in two of eight donors was supplied by these HLA-C-restricted clonotypes. In both this cohort and an independent cohort of 350 or so donors, the cumulative frequency of public TCR beta family members distinguished carriers of CMV infection plus the relevant HLA type.

The instrument was an Illumina HiSeq 1500. In TCRdb, the public reads were trimmed at Q25 with fastp and aligned with MiXCR, with productive beta chains retained. A single entry per CDR3 protein holds the most common genes and DNA from its merged rows. This sample comprises 480,000 or so distinct CDR3 sequences, around 10% of them detected only once. The ten largest clones add up to approximately 10% of the sample. From a lookup of the germline V gene, CDR1 and CDR2 are SGHVS and FNYEAQ. Including cysteine and phenylalanine, the CDR3 has 16 amino acids. Just the 48-base CDR3 DNA is kept, in frame starting at base 1. Trimmed from V: 7 bases; trimmed from J: 8 bases; junction bases lacking a gene match: 17.

The sequence was collected from a human donor in good health (CMV status not recorded). Some clones in this sample may be carry-over from other donors' samples. The sequence links TRBV7-6 to TRBJ2-1, and TRBD2 aligns with 7 junction nucleotides. The specimen was PBMCs. The base sequence is TGTGCCAGCACTAAAGCCCCCAGCGGGAACCCCCATGAGCAGTTCTTC. The resulting protein is CASTKAPSGNPHEQFF.